This entry lists 20 T cell receptor beta chains sequenced from one sample in a study of CD8 T cells in ankylosing spondylitis. General study points: A motif in TCR beta, a set of eight highly homologous variants, appeared characteristic of ankylosing spondylitis blood.

TCRdb redid the calling of the 5' RACE reads with MiXCR, one entry per CDR3 protein. The sample includes around 430,000 distinct CDR3 sequences, over 15% of them seen just once. The antigens these receptors bind are not known. Source material: blood, either unsorted or a sorted T cell fraction (not recorded which). Receptors were obtained from a male donor with ankylosing spondylitis.

This clonotype was seen repeatedly, ten times or more. The chain combines TRBV12-3 or TRBV12-4 with TRBJ2-2; D is unresolved. Trimming took off 3 bases at V and 4 bases at J, with 12 bases between the two ends. The CDR3 extends over 15 amino acids. The CDR3 spells CASSLNHGFTGELFF. The CDR3 coding sequence is TGTGCCAGCAGTTTGAACCACGGCTTCACCGGGGAGCTGTTTTTT.

This clonotype was picked up one time. The chain joins TRBV28 to TRBJ1-1; TRBD1 matches at 7 bases. After removal of 3 bases from V and 6 bases from J, the junction contained 13 bases not matched to a gene. CDR3 length equals 16 residues. Germline V gene sequence: CDR1 MDHEN, CDR2 SYDVKM. CDR3 nucleotides: TGTGCCAGCAGTTTGCGACAGGGAGGGCCGAGGTCTGAAGCTTTCTTT. It specifies CASSLRQGGPRSEAFF.

This clonotype was recorded a few times. The chain recombines TRBV6-1 with TRBJ1-1; possibly TRBD1 for D (6 bases). Between the trimmed V and J ends, which lost 5 bases and 3 bases, there was a span of 16 bases. The CDR3 contains 15 residues. Germline loops: CDR1 MNHNS, CDR2 SASEGT. DNA of the CDR3: TGTGCCAGCAGTCCCCGACAGGTCGTAGACACTGAAGCTTTCTTT. Amino acid sequence: CASSPRQVVDTEAFF.

Many counts were recorded for this clonotype. The chain carries TRBV12-3 or TRBV12-4 and TRBJ2-6; D not resolved. V lost 6 bases, J lost 0 bases, and 3 bases lay in between. The CDR3 covers 13 residues. This CDR3 reads CASRHSGANVLTF. CDR3 in DNA: TGTGCCAGCAGGCACTCTGGGGCCAACGTCCTGACTTTC.

The V gene is TRBV9, the J gene TRBJ1-6; D is possibly TRBD1 (6 bases). From germline, CDR1 is SGDLS and CDR2 YYNGEE. The CDR3 runs to 14 residues. V gave up 4 bases and J gave up 7 bases, with 12 bases separating them. CDR3 region: CASSFRQANSPLHF. The DNA of the CDR3 is TGTGCCAGCAGCTTTCGACAGGCCAATTCACCCCTCCACTTT.

The chain is built from TRBV10-3 and TRBJ1-1; unclear D gene. The V and J ends lost 4 bases and 4 bases respectively, with 7 bases between them. The CDR3 runs 12 residues. The germline V gene has CDR1 ENHRY and CDR2 SYGVKD. The CDR3 reads CAISARTTEAFF. The CDR3 DNA follows: TGTGCCATCAGTGCCCGCACCACTGAAGCTTTCTTT.

This chain connects TRBV11-1 to TRBJ1-1, with D hard to call. V lost 0 bases, J lost 3 bases, and 14 bases lay in between. Looked up from germline, CDR1 is SGHAT and CDR2 is FQDESV (reference sequence). There are 16 residues in the CDR3. CDR3 sequence reads: CASSLAGYSTHTEAFF. For the CDR3, the DNA is TGTGCCAGCAGCTTAGCGGGTTACAGCACGCACACTGAAGCTTTCTTT.

This clonotype was counted many times. This chain joins TRBV12-3 or TRBV12-4 and TRBJ2-7, with D maybe TRBD1 (6 bases). Trimming left V 1 base short and J 2 bases short, with 9 bases between. The CDR3 spans 14 residues. CDR3 protein: CASSLDRVTYEQYF. DNA of the CDR3: TGTGCCAGCAGTTTAGACAGGGTCACCTACGAGCAGTACTTC.

The rearrangement uses TRBV28 and TRBJ2-6, with no clear D. CDR3 length: 15 amino acids. CDR1 and CDR2 from the germline V gene are MDHEN and SYDVKM. The V and J ends lost 3 bases and 4 bases respectively, with 10 bases between them. The chain's CDR3 is CASSFSALGANVLTF. The CDR3 DNA is TGTGCCAGCAGTTTCTCCGCTCTCGGGGCCAACGTCCTGACTTTC.

The chain has TRBV7-9 and TRBJ2-5; no clear D. The germline V gene has CDR1 SEHNR and CDR2 FQNEAQ (reference sequence). Trimming pared 1 base from V and 1 base from J, leaving 13 bases between. The CDR3 has 16 amino acids. In nucleotides, the CDR3 is TGTGCCAGCAGCTTAGTTCAGGTTGGAGCCCAAGAGACCCAGTACTTC. Encoded protein: CASSLVQVGAQETQYF.

The V gene is TRBV20-1, the J gene TRBJ1-1, with D maybe TRBD1 (5 bases). The germline V gene encodes CDR1 DFQATT and CDR2 SNEGSKA (reference sequence). CDR3 length equals 12 residues. With 6 bases removed from V and 4 bases from J, the gap between germline ends came to 12 bases. The DNA of the CDR3 is TGCAGTGCGGAGGTTGGGGGCACTGAAGCTTTCTTT. Its protein product is CSAEVGGTEAFF.

The V gene is TRBV5-1, the J gene TRBJ1-2, with TRBD1 matching over 10 bases. Germline V CDR1 and CDR2: SGHRS, YFSETQ. The CDR3 covers 13 residues. V lost 5 bases, J lost 8 bases, and 6 bases stayed unmatched. The CDR3 DNA reads as TGCGCCAGCAGGTGGGACAGGGGAGCCGGCTACACCTTC. Encoded protein: CASRWDRGAGYTF.

This clonotype was counted between two and nine times. The J gene is TRBJ2-3, the V gene TRBV5-1; D is perhaps TRBD2 (5 bases). Germline lookup yields CDR1 SGHRS and CDR2 YFSETQ. The CDR3 length is 13 residues. Deletions cut 0 bases from V and 11 bases from J, with 13 bases between. The DNA of the CDR3 is TGCGCCAGCAGCTTGGGCGACGGGATCGGGCAGTATTTT. Protein product: CASSLGDGIGQYF. Filled out from reference TRBV5-1 and TRBJ2-3, the complete variable domain reads KAGVTQTPRYLIKTRGQQVTLSCSPISGHRSVSWYQQTPGQGLQFLFEYFSETQRNKGNFPGRFSGRQFSNSRSEMNVSTLELGDSALYLCASSLGDGIGQYFGPGTRLTVL.

This clonotype was observed a few times. The chain links TRBV20-1 to TRBJ2-5; 13 nucleotides agree with TRBD2. Looked up from germline, CDR1 is DFQATT and CDR2 is SNEGSKA (reference sequence). There are 14 residues in the CDR3. Trimming at V came to 6 bases and at J to 4 bases, leaving 5 bases not matched to a gene. The CDR3 nucleotides are TGCAGTGCAACCACTAGCGGGAGGGGAGAGACCCAGTACTTC. Translation: CSATTSGRGETQYF.

This clonotype was seen more than once but under ten times. The rearrangement uses TRBV25-1 and TRBJ1-1; no clear D. V lost 6 bases to trimming and J lost 6 bases, with 8 bases between them. The CDR3 consists of 11 residues. Germline V gives CDR1 MGHDK, CDR2 SYGVNS. CDR3 sequence (DNA): TGTGCCAGCAGGAACGGACCTGAAGCTTTCTTT. Protein: CASRNGPEAFF.

This clonotype has just a few counts. The chain links TRBV4-1 to TRBJ2-7; D might be TRBD2 (6 bases). The germline CDR1 and CDR2 sequences are MGHRA and YSYEKL. The CDR3 loop spans 18 amino acids. With 1 base removed from V and 6 bases from J, the gap between germline ends came to 25 bases. The CDR3 reads CASSQVGLRSGTSREQYF. The CDR3 DNA reads TGCGCCAGCAGCCAAGTAGGGTTACGCTCCGGTACTAGCCGCGAGCAGTACTTC.

The V gene is TRBV7-6, the J gene TRBJ1-5, with TRBD1 matching 9 bases. This CDR3 is 15 amino acids long. V trimming: 5 bases; J trimming: 3 bases; junction bases outside the gene matches: 5. Germline V CDR1 and CDR2: SGHVS, FNYEAQ. Written as DNA, the CDR3 is TGTGCCAGCAGCAGAGGGACAGGGAACAATCAGCCCCAGCATTTT. This translates into CASSRGTGNNQPQHF.

V and J are TRBV18 and TRBJ1-1; no reliable D call. This CDR3 has 11 residues. CDR1 and CDR2 (germline): KGHSH, LQKENI. The ends were cut back, 5 bases at V and 5 bases at J, with 6 bases in the middle. Here the CDR3 DNA reads TGTGCCAGCTCAACACGAACTGAAGCTTTCTTT. This translates into CASSTRTEAFF. Together with reference TRBV18 and TRBJ1-1, the CDR3 gives the full variable domain: NAGVMQNPRHLVRRRGQEARLRCSPMKGHSHVYWYRQLPEEGLKFMVYLQKENIIDESGMPKERFSAEFPKEGPSILRIQQVVRGDSAAYFCASSTRTEAFFGQGTRLTVV.

This clonotype was observed many times. V is TRBV9 and J is TRBJ2-3, with D tentatively TRBD2 (7 bases). The length of the CDR3 is 18 residues. V was cut by 0 bases and J by 2 bases, with 19 bases left in between. Germline V gene sequence: CDR1 SGDLS, CDR2 YYNGEE. CDR3 DNA sequence: TGTGCCAGCAGCGTAGCTACGTCGGGCGGGGGCCACACAGATACGCAGTATTTT. It translates to CASSVATSGGGHTDTQYF.

J is TRBJ2-1 and V is TRBV29-1, with TRBD2 matching 12 bases. Germline V CDR1 and CDR2: SQVTM, ANQGSEA. V shed 1 base and J 0 bases; nucleotides not matched to a gene: 7. CDR3 size: 18 residues. Here the CDR3 reads CSVEGTSGTLLSYNEQFF. In nucleotides, the CDR3 is TGCAGCGTTGAAGGGACTAGCGGGACGCTCCTCTCCTACAATGAGCAGTTCTTC.